This T cell receptor beta chain was observed in a study of post-analysis software for immune sequencing data. General study results and limits: With TRBV5-6, TRBV5-1 and TRBV20-1 included, about five TRBV segments were more frequent in patients than in controls.

On this clonotype: As yet, its antigen is unknown.

Sequencing libraries made from TCR beta cDNA carried unique molecular identifiers. TCRdb recomputed calls from the PCR reads with MiXCR, one row per CDR3 protein. The sample includes 350,000 to 450,000 distinct CDR3 sequences, less than 40% of them seen just once. The germline gives CDR1 MDHEN, CDR2 SYDVKM. V was trimmed by 10 bases and J by 2 bases, leaving 19 bases between them. This CDR3 has 15 amino acids. The TCR originated in a girl aged 2-15 years with multiple sclerosis. The chain has TRBV28 and TRBJ2-3, with D possibly being TRBD2 (5 bases). Material: blood. The CDR3 DNA follows: TGTGCCACCGGGCGGGCGGACCCTCTCACAGATACGCAGTATTTT. Protein sequence: CATGRADPLTDTQYF.